The 7 T cell receptor beta chains given below trace back to one sample, sequenced in a study of blood T cell repertoires in COVID-19. Produced via immunoSEQ multiplex PCR; TCRdb's table is partial and in-frame only. The sample has hundreds of thousands of clones, 70% to 90% seen once. Material: PBMCs or T cells enriched from blood (not recorded which). All receptors derive from a woman younger than 30 with acute COVID-19.

The chain is built from TRBV12-3 or TRBV12-4 and TRBJ1-5; D uncertain. Trimming pared 5 bases from V and 6 bases from J, leaving 8 bases between. The CDR3 sequence is 12 residues long. CDR3 sequence: CASSRKSQPQHF. CDR3 nucleotides: TGTGCCAGCAGTCGCAAGAGTCAGCCCCAGCATTTT.

This clone has a single count. The rearrangement links TRBV2 to TRBJ1-4; TRBD1 is a possible D gene (5 bases). V lost 6 bases and J lost 6, with 14 bases in between. The CDR3 is 14 amino acids. Germline loops: CDR1 SNHLY, CDR2 FYNNEI. The CDR3 bases are TGTGCCAGCAGCGCCGGGGGTTTGGATGAAAAACTGTTTTTT. Translating gives CASSAGGLDEKLFF.

This clone has more than one count but fewer than ten. The rearrangement uses TRBV2 and TRBJ1-4, with a weak D call TRBD1 (5 bases). Deletions cut 8 bases from V and 8 bases from J, with 15 bases between. The germline V gene encodes CDR1 SNHLY and CDR2 FYNNEI. The CDR3 spans 13 residues. CDR3 sequence: CASVRPGREKLFF. The CDR3 nucleotides are TGTGCCAGCGTGAGGCCAGGGCGGGAAAAACTGTTTTTT.

The chain links TRBV13 to TRBJ2-3; a possible D gene is TRBD2 (5 bases). This CDR3 region has 15 residues. The germline gives CDR1 PRHDT, CDR2 FYEKMQ (reference sequence). Trimming stripped 2 bases from V and 1 base from J, with 10 bases between. In nucleotides, the CDR3 is TGTGCCAGCAGCTTAAAGCGGATACGCACAGATACGCAGTATTTT. This sequence encodes CASSLKRIRTDTQYF.

The chain links TRBV19 to TRBJ1-2; D not resolved. This CDR3 has 11 residues. The germline V and J ends were trimmed by 6 bases and 7 bases, with 9 bases remaining between them. Germline loops: CDR1 LNHDA, CDR2 SQIVND (reference sequence). DNA for the CDR3: TGTGCCAGTAGACGAGTTGGTGGCTACACCTTC. Translation gives CASRRVGGYTF.

The V gene is TRBV6-5, the J gene TRBJ2-1; 10 bases line up with TRBD1. Germline lookup yields CDR1 MNHEY and CDR2 SVGAGI. Trimming at V came to 2 bases and at J to 5 bases, leaving 6 bases not matched to a gene. The CDR3 runs 16 residues. In DNA form, the CDR3 reads TGTGCCAGCAGTTACCGGGGACAGGGGAGGGACAATGAGCAGTTCTTC. Amino acids: CASSYRGQGRDNEQFF.

CDR3 protein: CASSKARGSLPYEQYF. CDR3 sequence (DNA): TGTGCCAGTAGTAAGGCCAGGGGGTCGCTCCCCTACGAGCAGTACTTC. V and J are TRBV19 and TRBJ2-7, with 7 bases fitting TRBD1. V was pared by 4 bases and J by 2 bases, with 11 bases of the junction left unmatched. The CDR3 has 16 residues. In germline, CDR1 is LNHDA, CDR2 SQIVND (reference sequence). The full variable domain, its missing parts supplied by reference TRBV19 and TRBJ2-7, is DGGITQSPKYLFRKEGQNVTLSCEQNLNHDAMYWYRQDPGQGLRLIYYSQIVNDFQKGDIAEGYSVSREKKESFPLTVTSAQKNPTAFYLCASSKARGSLPYEQYFGPGTRLTVT.